These 29 T cell receptor beta chains were sequenced from one sample in a study of blood T cells in healthy people across ages (dated by TCRdb to the mid-2010s). The method behind the library was 5' RACE. Instrument used: Illumina HiSeq 2500. A second 7 to 11 cycle PCR used a sample-barcoded 5' primer and a J-beta primer mix. Clones were called with MiXCR by TCRdb after fastp trimmed the public reads at Q25, and only in-frame beta chains were retained. Identical CDR3 protein sequences are pooled into one entry, listed with their most common genes and DNA. The sample has 700,000 to 850,000 distinct CDR3 sequences on record, about 48% of them singletons. The ten most abundant clones make up roughly two fifths of the sample. The specimen sequenced was blood. All receptors come from an elderly man in good health.

This clonotype was picked up one time. The junction and the germline gene differ at one end; a read error may be behind it. The chain employs TRBV29-1 and TRBJ2-3, with D perhaps assigned TRBD1 or TRBD2 (6 bases each). This CDR3 has 15 residues. Germline lookup yields CDR1 SQVTM and CDR2 ANQGSEA. This CDR3 reads CSGSGQSGGTDAQYF. In DNA, the CDR3 is TGCAGCGGAAGCGGACAGTCCGGGGGCACAGATGCGCAGTATTTT.

The rearrangement links TRBV12-3 or TRBV12-4 to TRBJ1-1; 7 bases are shared with TRBD1. The CDR3 runs to 14 residues. The V segment lost 6 bases and the J segment 6 bases; nucleotides outside the gene matches: 10. The CDR3 here is CASRISGQAAEAFF. In nucleotides, the CDR3 is TGTGCCAGCAGAATAAGCGGACAGGCGGCTGAAGCTTTCTTT.

The CDR3 spells CASSPGTLFRELFF. CDR3 sequence (DNA): TGTGCCAGCAGTCCGGGCACGCTTTTTAGGGAGCTGTTTTTT. The chain combines TRBV11-1 with TRBJ2-2; D remains unclear. Looked up from germline, CDR1 is SGHAT and CDR2 is FQDESV (reference sequence). Trimming pared 6 bases from V and 9 bases from J, leaving 17 bases between. This CDR3 is 14 amino acids long. The full variable domain, rest sourced from reference TRBV11-1 and TRBJ2-2, is EAEVAQSPRYKITEKSQAVAFWCDPISGHATLYWYRQILGQGPELLVQFQDESVVDDSQLPKDRFSAERLKGVDSTLKIQPAELGDSAMYLCASSPGTLFRELFFGEGSRLTVL.

The V gene is TRBV28, the J gene TRBJ2-2; no firm D call. Per germline, CDR1 MDHEN and CDR2 SYDVKM. V gave up 8 bases and J gave up 4 bases, with 8 bases separating them. This CDR3 is built from 12 residues. The CDR3 DNA follows: TGTGCCAGCCATAGAACCACCGGGGAGCTGTTTTTT. Its protein product is CASHRTTGELFF.

The chain combines TRBV2 with TRBJ2-7, with 7 bases that match TRBD1. Matching the DNA end better, TRBJ2-5 makes the J call doubtful. The germline gives CDR1 SNHLY, CDR2 FYNNEI. CDR3 length equals 15 residues. CDR3 protein: CASSKQGSLKETQYF. CDR3 bases: TGTGCCAGCAGTAAACAGGGGAGTTTGAAAGAGACCCAGTACTTC.

This clonotype was observed a few times. V and J are TRBV6-6 and TRBJ1-4, with D perhaps matching TRBD1 (5 bases). This CDR3 region has 15 residues. Trimming cost V 6 bases and J 8 bases, with 19 bases left between them. Looked up from germline, CDR1 is MNHNY and CDR2 is SVGAGI (reference sequence). Here the CDR3 DNA reads TGTGCCAGCAGAGATTTCGGGGGATCGAGAGAAAAACTGTTTTTT. Translation: CASRDFGGSREKLFF.

This clonotype has just a few counts. This chain links TRBV5-1 with TRBJ2-1; D not certain. The V end was cut by 5 bases, the J end by 5 bases, with 8 bases between. CDR1 is SGHRS, CDR2 YFSETQ, per germline. There are 12 residues in the CDR3. CDR3 loop: CASSRKDNEQFF. The CDR3, as DNA: TGCGCCAGCAGTCGCAAGGACAATGAGCAGTTCTTC.

The CDR3 sequence: CASSQAYRTGEGYTF. In nucleotides, the CDR3 is TGTGCCAGCAGCCAAGCCTACCGGACAGGGGAGGGCTACACCTTC. The chain uses TRBV3-1 and TRBJ1-2, with 9 bases fitting TRBD1. J gave up 8 bases and V 1 base, and 8 bases lay outside the gene matches. The length of the CDR3 is 15 residues. The germline V gene encodes CDR1 LGHDT and CDR2 YNNKEL (reference sequence).

The chain couples TRBV12-3 or TRBV12-4 to TRBJ1-1; D ambiguous. With 3 bases removed from V and 6 bases from J, the gap between germline ends came to 14 bases. This CDR3 is built from 14 residues. The CDR3 here is CASSLAGVYAEAFF. DNA of the CDR3: TGTGCCAGCAGTTTGGCGGGTGTATACGCTGAAGCTTTCTTT.

This clonotype was picked up a small number of times. The chain uses TRBV6-5 and TRBJ2-7, with TRBD2 matching over 10 bases. This CDR3 has 17 residues. Losses at the gene ends were 0 bases for V and 1 base for J; bases not matched to a gene: 6. Germline loops: CDR1 MNHEY, CDR2 SVGAGI. The DNA of the CDR3 is TGTGCCAGCAGTTACTCAGTTGGACTAGCGGAATCCTACGAGCAGTACTTC. Encoded protein: CASSYSVGLAESYEQYF.

V is TRBV20-1 and J is TRBJ1-2, with D unresolved. Germline V gene lookup returns CDR1 DFQATT and CDR2 SNEGSKA (reference sequence). The CDR3 sequence is 13 residues long. The ends were cut back, 1 base at V and 5 bases at J, with 11 bases in the middle. CDR3 loop: CSARAPGTYGYTF. CDR3 bases: TGCAGTGCTAGAGCCCCCGGCACTTATGGCTACACCTTC.

V gene TRBV4-1 combines with J gene TRBJ2-1; D gene uncertain. The CDR3 covers 13 residues. CDR1 and CDR2 (germline): MGHRA, YSYEKL. Trimming left V 5 bases short and J 10 bases short, with 15 bases between. Here the CDR3 DNA reads TGCGCCAGCAGCTGTCTCAAGTCCCGGGAGCAGTTCTTC. It is translated as CASSCLKSREQFF.

Comment on this clonotype: This may arise from a read error, as a much more abundant clone is one base away. The rearrangement uses TRBV6-2 or TRBV6-3 and TRBJ2-1; 9 nucleotides match TRBD1. CDR3 size: 17 residues. From germline, CDR1 is MNHEY and CDR2 SVGEGT. In nucleotides, the CDR3 is TGTGCCAGCAGTTACTCTCCGGGACAGGGTATCTACAATGAGCGGTACTTC. It yields the protein CASSYSPGQGIYNERYF.

In this sample, this clonotype turned up a few times. V and J are TRBV20-1 and TRBJ1-5; weak D call: TRBD1 (5 bases). This CDR3 spans 17 amino acids. The V end lost 2 bases, the J end lost 6 bases, and 23 bases lay between the germline ends. The germline CDR1 and CDR2 sequences are DFQATT and SNEGSKA (reference sequence). The DNA for the CDR3 is TGCAGTGCTAGAACAGGATTGGGGGGAATGTCAGGTCAGCCCCAGCATTTT. The encoded protein is CSARTGLGGMSGQPQHF.

On this clonotype itself: The junction and the germline gene differ at one end; a read error may be behind it. This rearrangement joins TRBV27 to TRBJ1-5, with 9 bases matching TRBD1. The germline CDR1 and CDR2 sequences are MNHEY and SMNVEV (reference sequence). CDR3 length equals 17 residues. CDR3 nucleotides: TGTGCCAGCAGTCCTAAGAGGGACAGGGAGCCTAATCGGCCCCAGCATTTT. Protein: CASSPKRDREPNRPQHF.

To note about this clonotype: The junction and the germline gene differ at one end; a read error may be behind it. The J gene is TRBJ2-7, the V gene TRBV20-1; D is perhaps TRBD1 (6 bases). Germline lookup yields CDR1 DFQATT and CDR2 SNEGSKA (reference sequence). The CDR3 spans 12 residues. CDR3 in DNA: TGCAGGGCTAGCAGGGGCTCCTACGAGCAGTACTTC. Translating gives CRASRGSYEQYF.

The gene calls are TRBV7-6 and TRBJ2-7; a possible D gene is TRBD1 (5 bases). The V end was cut by 2 bases, the J end by 7 bases, with 15 bases between. The CDR3 is 14 residues long. Germline V CDR1 and CDR2: SGHVS, FNYEAQ. This CDR3 is CASSLRGPTWEQYF. CDR3 coding DNA: TGTGCCAGCAGCTTAAGGGGCCCTACCTGGGAGCAGTACTTC.

This clonotype was counted only a few times. This CDR3 is CASSLEGSTSQQFF. The CDR3, as DNA: TGCGCCAGCAGCTTGGAGGGCTCCACTAGCCAGCAGTTCTTC. The chain carries TRBV5-1 and TRBJ2-1; a weak D match, TRBD2 (6 bases). This CDR3 is built from 14 residues. The germline V gene has CDR1 SGHRS and CDR2 YFSETQ. V lost 0 bases and J lost 11, with 15 bases in between.

This clonotype showed up just once. J is TRBJ2-1 and V is TRBV7-9, with a possible D match to TRBD2 (6 bases). CDR1 SEHNR and CDR2 FQNEAQ come from the germline V gene (reference sequence). CDR3 length equals 13 residues. V lost 5 bases, J lost 14 bases, and 19 bases lay in between. CDR3 in amino acids: CASSVSEGRKEFF. CDR3 sequence (DNA): TGTGCCAGCAGCGTTTCGGAGGGACGGAAGGAGTTCTTC.

Concerning this clonotype: The junction does not match germline at one end; this may be a read error. This chain links TRBV3-1 with TRBJ2-1, with 10 bases lining up with TRBD2. Looked up from germline, CDR1 is LGHDT and CDR2 is YNNKEL (reference sequence). This CDR3 has 15 residues. CDR3 region: CASTSSGSRYNEQFF. The CDR3 DNA follows: TGTGCCAGCACCTCTAGCGGGAGTCGGTACAACGAGCAGTTCTTC.

This chain links TRBV5-1 with TRBJ1-1; no definite D call. CDR1 is SGHRS and CDR2 is YFSETQ in the germline V gene. V gave up 4 bases and J gave up 1 base, with 17 bases separating them. The CDR3 has 16 residues. Here the CDR3 reads CASSAQSEGRNTEAFF. The CDR3 region has the DNA TGCGCCAGCAGCGCCCAGAGTGAGGGCCGGAACACTGAAGCTTTCTTT.

This clonotype was picked up a small number of times. The V gene is TRBV5-5, the J gene TRBJ2-7; D is unresolved. V lost 4 bases, J lost 0 bases, and 11 bases lay in between. CDR1 is SGHKS and CDR2 is YYEKEE in the germline V gene (reference sequence). This CDR3 region has 14 residues. CDR3 nucleotide sequence: TGTGCCAGCAGCAGGGTGGCGGTCTCCTACGAGCAGTACTTC. This translates into CASSRVAVSYEQYF.

This clonotype was counted only a few times. The chain links TRBV6-4 to TRBJ1-2; TRBD1 might be the D (5 bases). Germline-derived CDR1 and CDR2 are MRHNA and SNTAGT. This CDR3 comprises 13 residues. The germline V and J ends were trimmed by 0 bases and 7 bases, with 9 bases remaining between them. Written as DNA, the CDR3 is TGTGCCAGCAGTGACTCTACGGGGCTTGGCTACACCTTC. Its translation is CASSDSTGLGYTF.

The chain is built from TRBV6-5 and TRBJ2-7, with 7 bases identical to TRBD1. Trimming took 0 bases from V and 0 from J; bases not matched to a gene: 5. Looked up from germline, CDR1 is MNHEY and CDR2 is SVGAGI. The CDR3 is made up of 16 amino acids. The chain's CDR3 is CASSYSVTGISYEQYF. CDR3 DNA: TGTGCCAGCAGTTACTCAGTGACAGGGATCTCCTACGAGCAGTACTTC.

The chain couples TRBV29-1 to TRBJ2-5, with TRBD1 as a possible D gene (5 bases). Trimming cost V 5 bases and J 4 bases, with 11 bases left between them. CDR1 is SQVTM, CDR2 ANQGSEA, per germline. There are 12 residues in the CDR3. CDR3 bases: TGCAGCGTTTTAGGGGCGGCAGAGACCCAGTACTTC. Translated, it gives CSVLGAAETQYF.

V is TRBV7-3 and J is TRBJ2-3, with 9 nucleotides matching TRBD2. With 5 bases clipped from V and 5 bases from J, the junction kept 8 bases outside the gene matches. The length of the CDR3 is 15 residues. CDR1 is SGHTA and CDR2 is FQGTGA in the germline V gene. The CDR3, as DNA: TGTGCCAGCAGCAGTAGCGGGAGAGTGGGAGATACGCAGTATTTT. Its translation is CASSSSGRVGDTQYF.

The chain carries TRBV14 and TRBJ2-1, with 9 bases aligning to TRBD2. CDR3 length: 16 amino acids. The germline V gene has CDR1 SGHDN and CDR2 FVKESK. The ends lost 4 bases at V and 0 bases at J; junction bases unmatched: 4. The CDR3 sequence is CASSRGRADSYNEQFF. The CDR3, as DNA: TGTGCCAGCAGCCGCGGGAGGGCCGACTCCTACAATGAGCAGTTCTTC.

As regards this clonotype: One junction end disagrees with the germline gene, perhaps due to a read error. The J gene is TRBJ2-1, the V gene TRBV2, with D perhaps TRBD1 or TRBD2 (6 bases each). Germline V gives CDR1 SNHLY, CDR2 FYNNEI. The length of the CDR3 is 13 residues. This chain's CDR3 is CDSTKGGNNEQFF. The CDR3 DNA sequence: TGTGACAGCACCAAGGGGGGAAACAATGAGCAGTTCTTC.

CDR3 sequence: CSARDGDRPGGYAYF. CDR3 sequence (DNA): TGCAGTGCTAGAGATGGGGACAGACCAGGGGGATACGCGTATTTT. This sequence joins TRBV20-1 and TRBJ2-3; TRBD1 aligns across 7 bases. This CDR3 has 15 amino acids. Trimming removed 0 bases from V and 14 bases from J; junction bases left unmatched: 17. In germline, CDR1 is DFQATT, CDR2 SNEGSKA (reference sequence).